Given below is one T cell receptor (beta chain) in context. This clonotype showed up many times. Its binding antigen is unknown. Base qualities are missing; no much larger clone stands one base away. Moderately to severely active disease, a Clinical Activity Score of at least 3, a NOSPECS grade of at least 4, and a duration under 3 months were present in ophthalmopathy patients. The study excluded patients with uncontrolled infections, other autoimmune diseases, pregnancy or lactation. Diagnoses were established on the basis of clinical symptoms, serum thyroxine and TRAb, thyroid ultrasound, and orbital computed tomography. PBMCs were isolated from 8 to 10 ml of fresh peripheral blood by Ficoll-Paque density gradient centrifugation. Total RNA was extracted with Trizol reagent, and quality was checked on an Agilent 2100 Bioanalyzer. The sample originates from a study of T cells in Graves' hyperthyroidism and ophthalmopathy (dated by TCRdb to between 2018 and 2021). Looking at the study overall: Peripheral blood samples were taken at the time of initial diagnosis, prior to any treatment. To identify TCR V-J signatures that set the groups apart, the researchers used a discovery cohort of 100 patients, made up of approximately 43 with Graves' ophthalmopathy and 57 with stable Graves' hyperthyroidism. Prospective prediction of ophthalmopathy was tested in an independent validation cohort of fewer than 20 hyperthyroidism patients and 15 to 17 patients who later progressed to ophthalmopathy. The 100 discovery patients were randomly split 7:3 into training and test sets. In addition, the study compared T-cell repertoires in thyroid tissue and in blood from five or six Graves' hyperthyroidism patients. After blood sampling, hyperthyroidism patients were treated with methimazole at a starting dose of 30 mg daily, and ophthalmopathy patients were treated with high-dose intravenous methylprednisolone. According to the paper, TCR Vbeta CDR3 sequencing was carried out on over 130 peripheral blood samples, which came from more than 40 ophthalmopathy, approximately 78 hyperthyroidism and some 17 progressor patients.

Amplification of TCR beta CDR3 regions was carried out from RNA transcripts. The TCR CDR3 was subjected to a first round of RT-PCR using the HTBI primer set and the Qiagen OneStep RT-PCR kit. Libraries were constructed in a second round of multiplex PCR, after which size selection and purification were carried out. Sequencing of the libraries was done on an Illumina HiSeq2000 using paired-end 100 bp reads. As for how the authors treated the data: SOAPnuke was used to process the raw data, throwing out any read that contained adapters or uncalled bases, had a mean Phred below 15, or lacked an exact constant-primer or identifier match. High-quality paired reads were merged with COPE v1.2.5, and unique nucleotide sequences were defined as clonotypes. Clonotypes were aligned to IMGT TRBV, TRBD and TRBJ reference segments using MiTCR v1.1. Only V-J combinations with frequency above 0.0001, covering about 99% of repertoires, were analysed. A TCS score was defined as the ratio of F50 (clonal expansion) to E x V (chaos), with BLOSUM62-based TCRdist applied between CDR3 peptides within each V-J. Welch's t-statistics and random forest reduced approximately 520 V-J features to roughly 13, which were used in a naive Bayes classifier (R e1071). TCRdb reanalyzed the raw reads on its own, using fastp at Q25 for trimming and MiXCR for clone calling, and kept in-frame beta chains. Duplicate CDR3 protein sequences are folded into a single record with the most common DNA and genes. The V and J calls reflect TCRdb's pipeline rather than the authors' work. Across this sample there are approximately 400,000 distinct CDR3 sequences, with 14% seen only once. The top ten constitute 15% to 20% of the sample.

V was cut back by 1 base and J by 12 bases, leaving a gap of 7 bases between them. The CDR3 spans 10 residues, from the cysteine through the phenylalanine. Only the CDR3 DNA is retained, 30 bases long and in frame from the first base. CDR1 and CDR2 were assigned from the germline V gene as SQVTM and ANQGSEA. Here is what the overall study found, with its caveats: Blood samples also contained most of the expanded thyroid clonotypes (frequency above 0.001), which suggests that blood repertoires may reflect thyroid immune responses. Sample size was not statistically predetermined, and investigators were not blinded to group allocation. A 13 V-J signature model separated ophthalmopathy from stable hyperthyroidism, with 87.88% sensitivity and 81% to 83% specificity in cross-validation and 80%/75% in testing. In validation, the model predicted progression to ophthalmopathy a median of around 6.5 months before onset, with roughly 70% sensitivity and 72.22% specificity.

The source is a woman younger than 45 with Graves' ophthalmopathy. The chain employs TRBV29-1 and TRBJ2-1; too little of a D gene remains to name it. Sequencing was carried out using blood. The CDR3 here reads CSVEVGSQFF. The base sequence is TGCAGCGTTGAAGTCGGATCGCAGTTCTTC.